This T cell receptor (beta chain) was documented in a study of blood T cells in healthy people across ages. General study points: Roughly linearly, TCR beta diversity per million T cells fell as age increased.

As for this clonotype: Antigen specificity is unknown.

Germline CDR1 is LNHDA and CDR2 is SQIVND (reference sequence). There are 14 residues in the CDR3. The V gene lost 3 bases and the J gene lost 2 bases, with 8 bases spanning the gap. Using a J-beta primer mix together with a sample-barcoded 5' primer, a second PCR was run for roughly 7 to 12 cycles. TCRdb recomputed calls from the 5' RACE reads with MiXCR, one row per CDR3 protein. The table includes roughly 1 million distinct CDR3 sequences, about 25% detected once. The sample was also reused in another study, on T cells of mothers and their children. This second study says: Added by the second PCR's M1S primer were sample barcodes and 2-4 random nucleotides.

The clonotype comes from a girl aged 2 to 9 in good health. The chain couples TRBV19 to TRBJ2-1; D possibly uses TRBD1 or TRBD2 (6 bases each). Sequencing used blood. The CDR3 region has the DNA TGTGCCAGTAGTATTAGGGGGGCCTACAATGAGCAGTTCTTC. It yields the protein CASSIRGAYNEQFF.